This TCR beta chain was recovered during a study of blood T cell repertoires in COVID-19. Methods used by the authors: Researchers report that nucleated cell counts were estimated from reference gene primer amplification. The method was immunoSEQ multiplex PCR; TCRdb's version includes in-frame clones alone and lacks a portion of them. V and J calls and clone size come straight from that table; D and trimming were deduced from the DNA. The sample consists of about 6,800 clones, 85% to 90% of them appearing once. Germline values: CDR1 MDHEN, CDR2 SYDVKM. This CDR3 is 15 amino acids long. V lost 6 bases to trimming and J lost 2 bases, with 17 bases between them.

The clonotype was recovered from an elderly man with active COVID-19. V gene TRBV28 combines with J gene TRBJ2-7; weak D call: TRBD2 (5 bases). The sequencing input was peripheral blood. CDR3 in amino acids: CASSPTGSFTYEQYF. CDR3 in DNA: TGTGCCAGCAGCCCCACGGGGAGTTTCACCTACGAGCAGTACTTC.